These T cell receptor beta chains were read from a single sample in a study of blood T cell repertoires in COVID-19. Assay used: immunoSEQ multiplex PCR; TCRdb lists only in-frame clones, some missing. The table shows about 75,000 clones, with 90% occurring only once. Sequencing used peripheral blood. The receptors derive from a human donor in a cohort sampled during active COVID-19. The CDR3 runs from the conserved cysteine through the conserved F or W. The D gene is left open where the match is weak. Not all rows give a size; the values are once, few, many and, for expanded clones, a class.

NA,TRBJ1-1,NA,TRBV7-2,CASSSQQGLKAFF,TGTGCCAGCAGCTCACAACAGGGCCTCAAAGCTTTCTTT
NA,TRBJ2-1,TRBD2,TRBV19,CASSIMASGGSYNEQFF,TGTGCCAGTAGTATAATGGCTAGCGGGGGTTCCTACAATGAGCAGTTCTTC
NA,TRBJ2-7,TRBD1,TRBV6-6,CASYSGTANEQYF,TGTGCCAGCTACTCGGGGACAGCCAACGAGCAGTACTTC
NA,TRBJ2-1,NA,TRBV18,CASSPGFVGPVEQFF,TGTGCCAGCTCACCAGGGTTCGTTGGGCCTGTTGAGCAGTTCTTC
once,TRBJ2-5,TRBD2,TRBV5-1,CASSVGLAGAIQETQYF,TGCGCCAGCAGCGTAGGACTAGCGGGGGCTATACAAGAGACCCAGTACTTC
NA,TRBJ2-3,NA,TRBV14,CASSQERGRGTDTQYF,TGTGCCAGCAGCCAAGAACGAGGCAGGGGCACAGATACGCAGTATTTT
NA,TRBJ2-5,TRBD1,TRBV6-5,CASSYSGTGSETQYF,TGTGCCAGCAGTTACTCGGGGACAGGGAGCGAGACCCAGTACTTC
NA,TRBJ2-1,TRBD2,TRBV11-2,CASSLEASGNNEQFF,TGTGCCAGCAGCTTAGAGGCTAGCGGCAACAATGAGCAGTTCTTC
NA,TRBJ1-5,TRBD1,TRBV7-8,CASSLGQGVGQPQHF,TGTGCCAGCAGCTTAGGACAGGGGGTGGGTCAGCCCCAGCATTTT
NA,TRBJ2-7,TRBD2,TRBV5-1,CASSATSGGAHEQYF,TGCGCCAGCAGCGCGACTAGCGGGGGGGCCCACGAGCAGTACTTC
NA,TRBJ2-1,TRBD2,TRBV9,CASSVRSGGNNEQFF,TGTGCCAGCAGCGTAAGATCGGGGGGGAACAATGAGCAGTTCTTC
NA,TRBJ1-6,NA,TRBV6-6,CASSTRGAPNSPLHF,TGTGCCAGCAGTACCCGGGGGGCCCCTAATTCACCCCTCCACTTT
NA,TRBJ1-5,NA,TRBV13,CASSLGLGRGQPQHF,TGTGCCAGCAGCTTAGGCCTTGGGCGGGGGCAGCCCCAGCATTTT
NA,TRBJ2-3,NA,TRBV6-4,CASSPSVGEADTQYF,TGTGCCAGCAGCCCGTCGGTAGGAGAGGCAGATACGCAGTATTTT
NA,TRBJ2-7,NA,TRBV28,CASSSGRLSSYEQYF,TGTGCCAGCAGTTCCGGCAGGTTGAGCTCCTACGAGCAGTACTTC
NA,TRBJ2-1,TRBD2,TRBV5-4,CASSPRGRGAYNEQFF,TGTGCCAGCAGCCCGCGGGGGCGGGGGGCCTACAATGAGCAGTTCTTC
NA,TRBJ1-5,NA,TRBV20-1,CSARGSGEHF,TGCAGTGCTAGGGGTAGCGGGGAGCATTTT
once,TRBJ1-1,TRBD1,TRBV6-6,CASRVTGLEAFF,TGTGCCAGCAGAGTGACAGGGCTCGAAGCTTTCTTT
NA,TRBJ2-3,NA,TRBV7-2,CASSEGGASTDTQYF,TGTGCCAGCAGCGAAGGGGGGGCTAGCACAGATACGCAGTATTTT
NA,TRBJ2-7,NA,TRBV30,CASGQGPYEQYF,TGTGCCTCAGGGCAGGGGCCCTACGAGCAGTACTTC
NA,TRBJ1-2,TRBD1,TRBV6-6,CASSRGDSNYGYTF,TGTGCCAGCAGTAGGGGGGACAGTAACTATGGCTACACCTTC
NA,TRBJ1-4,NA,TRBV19,CASSLQGIGTNEKLFF,TGTGCCAGTAGTTTACAGGGAATTGGGACTAATGAAAAACTGTTTTTT
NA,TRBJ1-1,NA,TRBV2,CASRGDGGNTEAFF,TGTGCCAGCAGAGGGGACGGGGGGAACACTGAAGCTTTCTTT
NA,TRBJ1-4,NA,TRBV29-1,CSVEVRTATNEKLFF,TGCAGCGTTGAAGTAAGGACAGCAACTAATGAAAAACTGTTTTTT
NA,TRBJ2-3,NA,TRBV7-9,CASSPAKALLTDTQYF,TGTGCCAGCAGCCCAGCGAAGGCTCTCCTCACAGATACGCAGTATTTT
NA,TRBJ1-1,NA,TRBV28,CASNSGEGAEAFF,TGTGCCAGCAATTCGGGTGAGGGGGCTGAAGCTTTCTTT
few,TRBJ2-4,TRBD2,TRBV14,CASSPTLLAGSKNIQYF,TGTGCCAGCAGCCCGACGTTGCTAGCGGGGTCCAAAAACATTCAGTACTTC
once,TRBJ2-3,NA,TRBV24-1,CATSDGRTSIDTQYF,TGTGCCACCAGTGATGGCAGGACATCCATAGATACGCAGTATTTT
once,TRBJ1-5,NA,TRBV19,CASSISGHYNQPQHF,TGTGCCAGTAGTATTTCGGGACACTACAATCAGCCCCAGCATTTT
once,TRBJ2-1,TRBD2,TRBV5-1,CASSGTSGGYEQFF,TGCGCCAGCAGTGGGACTAGCGGGGGGTATGAGCAGTTCTTC
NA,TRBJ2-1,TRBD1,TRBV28,CASRPGQGVGEQFF,TGTGCCAGCAGGCCTGGACAGGGGGTGGGTGAGCAGTTCTTC
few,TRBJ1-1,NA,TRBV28,CASRQVGEAFF,TGTGCCAGCAGACAGGTCGGTGAAGCTTTCTTT
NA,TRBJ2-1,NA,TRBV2,CASSESRGAGQFF,TGTGCCAGCAGTGAATCCAGGGGGGCTGGGCAGTTCTTC
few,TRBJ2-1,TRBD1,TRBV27,CASSGGTGSNNEQFF,TGTGCCAGCAGTGGGGGGACAGGGTCTAACAATGAGCAGTTCTTC
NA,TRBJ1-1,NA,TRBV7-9,CASSLRNREGGGATEAFF,TGTGCCAGCAGCTTAAGGAACAGGGAGGGAGGTGGTGCCACTGAAGCTTTCTTT
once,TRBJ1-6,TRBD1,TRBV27,CASSFAQGPTNSPLHF,TGTGCCAGCAGTTTCGCACAGGGGCCAACTAATTCACCCCTCCACTTT
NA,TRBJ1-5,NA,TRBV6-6,CASSRGPGGSNQPQHF,TGTGCCAGCAGTCGGGGTCCGGGAGGTAGCAATCAGCCCCAGCATTTT
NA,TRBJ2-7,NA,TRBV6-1,CASSETRQVKSSYEQYF,TGTGCCAGCAGTGAAACACGGCAGGTCAAAAGCTCCTACGAGCAGTACTTC
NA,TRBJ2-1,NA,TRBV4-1,CASSQDPLDSSSYNEQFF,TGCGCCAGCAGCCAAGATCCTCTAGACTCGAGCTCCTACAATGAGCAGTTCTTC
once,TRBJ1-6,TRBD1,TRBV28,CASRPDREPLHF,TGTGCCAGCAGGCCTGACAGGGAACCCCTCCACTTT
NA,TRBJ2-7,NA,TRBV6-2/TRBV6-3,CASSYPIWAASSYEQYF,TGTGCCAGCAGTTACCCTATATGGGCCGCGAGCTCCTACGAGCAGTACTTC
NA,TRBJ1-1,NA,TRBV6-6,CASSYPEANTEAFF,TGTGCCAGCAGTTACCCTGAAGCGAACACTGAAGCTTTCTTT
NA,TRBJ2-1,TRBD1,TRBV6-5,CASSYTGVVRDEQFF,TGTGCCAGCAGTTACACAGGGGTGGTTCGCGATGAGCAGTTCTTC
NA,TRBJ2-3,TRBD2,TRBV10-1,CASRAGFTDTQYF,TGCGCCAGCAGAGCGGGGTTCACAGATACGCAGTATTTT
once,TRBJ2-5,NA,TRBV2,CASSGNGGETQYF,TGTGCCAGCAGTGGCAACGGAGGGGAGACCCAGTACTTC
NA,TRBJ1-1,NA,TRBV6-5,CASSSSFSEAFF,TGTGCCAGCAGTTCGTCTTTCTCGGAAGCTTTCTTT
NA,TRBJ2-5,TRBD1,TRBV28,CASSPPTGWTQYF,TGTGCCAGCAGTCCTCCGACAGGGTGGACCCAGTACTTC
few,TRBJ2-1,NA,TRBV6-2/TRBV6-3,CASSYSLSDEQFF,TGTGCCAGCAGTTACTCACTCTCTGATGAGCAGTTCTTC
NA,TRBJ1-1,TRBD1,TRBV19,CASSPRTGVAFF,TGTGCCAGTAGTCCTCGGACAGGGGTAGCTTTCTTT
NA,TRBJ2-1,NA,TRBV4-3,CASSQDLQRWGSYNEQFF,TGCGCCAGCAGCCAAGATCTCCAGCGGTGGGGCTCCTACAATGAGCAGTTCTTC
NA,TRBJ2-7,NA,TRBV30,CAWSYFYEQYF,TGTGCCTGGAGTTACTTCTACGAGCAGTACTTC
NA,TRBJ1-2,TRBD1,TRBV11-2,CASSPDRVDGYTF,TGTGCCAGCAGCCCCGACAGGGTGGATGGCTACACCTTC
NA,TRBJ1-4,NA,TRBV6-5,CASRGLGGHEKLFF,TGTGCCAGCAGGGGCTTGGGGGGTCATGAAAAACTGTTTTTT
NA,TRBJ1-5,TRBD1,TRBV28,CASTTGDWQPQHF,TGTGCCAGCACCACAGGGGATTGGCAGCCCCAGCATTTT